The table lists the clone carrying this TCR beta chain with many counts. This entry comes from a study of regulatory T cells in long-lasting Graves disease. Arm-PCR of CDR3 regions and iRepertoire HTBI primers were used to build TCR beta libraries. Each CDR3 protein is one row after TCRdb ran MiXCR on the multiplex PCR reads. The repertoire holds roughly 400,000 distinct CDR3 sequences, with about 21% as singletons. Time point of the sample: persistent/refractory GD, antithyroid drugs over 5 years with positive TRAb. With RNA extracted from PBMCs as input, the TCR library was made. Investigators report Graves' disease was diagnosed under American Thyroid Association guidelines. Sequences were derived from peripheral blood mononuclear cells (PBMCs), sampled when the disease was refractory, from a patient treated with antithyroid drugs. The receptor's source is a female donor with Graves disease.

The CDR3 coding sequence is TGTGCCAGCAGCCCGACTACGAACACCGGGGAGCTGTTTTTT. This gives the protein CASSPTTNTGELFF. The chain carries TRBV12-3 or TRBV12-4 and TRBJ2-2; D perhaps matches TRBD2 (5 bases). The CDR3 covers 14 residues. The V and J ends lost 6 bases and 0 bases respectively, with 8 bases between them.